Below are 5 T cell receptor beta chains sequenced from a single sample in a study of human T cells and chemical hapten exposure (dated by TCRdb to about 2021). The method was RACE. Sequencing took place on a NextSeq 500. TCRdb redid the processing of the public reads, applying fastp at Q25 and MiXCR, and retained in-frame beta chains. For every CDR3 protein sequence, its rows merge into one entry that carries the most common genes and DNA. The sample table contains around 76,000 distinct CDR3 sequences; only one count was recorded for 12% of them. The top ten clones comprise approximately 3.7% of the sample. According to the study, the label for this sample's time point signals: patch test 1, 2 weeks after DPC sensitization. The treatment or condition label corresponds to: therapeutic diphenylcyclopropenone sensitization with weekly scalp DPC. The sample was whole blood, taken in connection with sensitization to the hapten diphenylcyclopropenone (DPC). All receptors come from a woman aged 55 to 70 with alopecia areata. Some clones in this sample may be carry-over from other donors' samples.

The genes are TRBV2 and TRBJ2-7; no clear D. This CDR3 contains 11 residues. From germline, CDR1 is SNHLY and CDR2 FYNNEI. V lost 8 bases and J lost 3, with 8 bases in between. The CDR3 loop is CASEVIYEQYF. The CDR3 nucleotides read TGTGCCAGCGAGGTGATCTACGAGCAGTACTTC.

This clonotype has a handful of counts. The chain couples TRBV10-3 to TRBJ1-2; no clear D gene. The CDR3 is 12 amino acids. Germline V gene lookup returns CDR1 ENHRY and CDR2 SYGVKD. The ends were cut back, 10 bases at V and 4 bases at J, with 13 bases in the middle. CDR3 in DNA: TGTGCCACCTGGGAGGTGATCTATGGCTACACCTTC. It encodes CATWEVIYGYTF.

This clonotype appeared a few times. V and J are TRBV29-1 and TRBJ1-2; 9 bases fit TRBD1. The ends lost 6 bases at V and 4 bases at J; junction bases unmatched: 3. Germline CDR1 SQVTM, CDR2 ANQGSEA. The CDR3 has 12 amino acids. CDR3 sequence reads: CSVGTGSYGYTF. The CDR3 DNA sequence: TGCAGCGTCGGGACAGGGAGCTATGGCTACACCTTC.

This clonotype was observed many times. The V and J genes are TRBV20-1 and TRBJ2-1; 8 bases match TRBD2. Germline V gene data show CDR1 as DFQATT and CDR2 as SNEGSKA (reference sequence). Germline trimming cut 3 bases from V and 3 bases from J; bases unmatched to any gene: 4. The CDR3 spans 14 residues. The DNA for the CDR3 is TGCAGTGCTAGCGGGGGGGCAAGCTACAATGAGCAGTTCTTC. Translated: CSASGGASYNEQFF.

This clonotype was observed many times. The genes are TRBV2 and TRBJ1-2, with 7 bases lining up with TRBD1. The CDR3 has 12 residues. The V gene end was trimmed by 5 bases and the J gene end by 6 bases; junction bases not matched to a gene: 3. Germline-derived CDR1 and CDR2 are SNHLY and FYNNEI. CDR3 loop: CASSPQGDGYTF. In DNA, the CDR3 is TGTGCCAGCAGTCCCCAGGGGGATGGCTACACCTTC. Drawing the rest from reference TRBV2 and TRBJ1-2, the complete variable domain is EPEVTQTPSHQVTQMGQEVILRCVPISNHLYFYWYRQILGQKVEFLVSFYNNEISEKSEIFDDQFSVERPDGSNFTLKIRSTKLEDSAMYFCASSPQGDGYTFGSGTRLTVV.